Following are 10 T cell receptor beta chains from one sample sequenced in a study of blood T cell repertoires in COVID-19. Produced via immunoSEQ multiplex PCR; TCRdb's table is partial and in-frame only. Of 80,000 or so clones in the sample, around nine tenths were seen once. The sequenced sample was peripheral blood. The receptor source for this set is a man aged 50 to 59 with acute or convalescent COVID-19.

The chain is built from TRBV3-1 (or the pseudogene TRBV3-2) and TRBJ2-3; no clear D. This CDR3 is built from 14 residues. V gave up 1 base and J gave up 0 bases, with 5 bases separating them. CDR1 LGHDT and CDR2 YNNKEL come from the germline V gene (reference sequence). This chain's CDR3 is CASSQAFSTDTQYF. DNA for the CDR3: TGTGCCAGCAGCCAAGCTTTTAGCACAGATACGCAGTATTTT.

The J gene is TRBJ2-2, the V gene TRBV14; 12 bases map to TRBD2. Looked up from germline, CDR1 is SGHDN and CDR2 is FVKESK. There are 18 residues in the CDR3. V shed 3 bases, J shed 6 bases, and the junction held 11 bases outside the gene matches. The CDR3 DNA reads TGTGCCAGCAGCCAGCTTCGACTAGCGGGAGTTTCTCCCGGGGAGCTGTTTTTT. Encoded protein: CASSQLRLAGVSPGELFF.

This clone was seen a handful of times. The rearrangement links TRBV6-1 to TRBJ2-1; the match to TRBD2 covers 11 bases. Trimming at V came to 3 bases and at J to 8 bases, leaving 9 bases not matched to a gene. CDR3 size: 16 residues. Germline CDR1 and CDR2: MNHNS and SASEGT. CDR3 in DNA: TGTGCCAGCAGTGATCTACTAGCGGGAGTTGGGGATGAGCAGTTCTTC. Amino acid sequence: CASSDLLAGVGDEQFF.

The V call is TRBV27, the J call TRBJ2-7, with 8 bases identical to TRBD1. J was trimmed by 5 bases and V by 0 bases; bases with no gene match: 18. The V gene's germline CDR1 is MNHEY and CDR2 SMNVEV (reference sequence). The CDR3 is 19 amino acids. The CDR3 sequence: CASSLSVSQGQGDGDEQYF. CDR3 DNA: TGTGCCAGCAGTTTATCGGTCTCCCAAGGACAGGGAGACGGGGACGAGCAGTACTTC.

The V and J genes are TRBV25-1 and TRBJ1-1; TRBD1 matches at 11 bases. J was trimmed by 5 bases and V by 6 bases; bases with no gene match: 8. The CDR3 has 15 residues. Germline V gene lookup returns CDR1 MGHDK and CDR2 SYGVNS. CDR3: CASRGGQGVRTEAFF. The CDR3 coding sequence is TGTGCCAGCAGGGGGGGACAGGGGGTCAGAACTGAAGCTTTCTTT. The full variable domain, rest sourced from reference TRBV25-1 and TRBJ1-1, is EADIYQTPRYLVIGTGKKITLECSQTMGHDKMYWYQQDPGMELHLIHYSYGVNSTEKGDLSSESTVSRIRTEHFPLTLESARPSHTSQYLCASRGGQGVRTEAFFGQGTRLTVV.

The chain's CDR3 is CASSLSGGGSYNEQFF. Written as DNA, the CDR3 is TGTGCTAGTTCACTATCGGGAGGGGGCTCCTACAATGAGCAGTTCTTC. The chain recombines TRBV12-5 with TRBJ2-1, with 8 bases matching TRBD2. CDR1 and CDR2 (germline): LGHNT, FRNRAP. The CDR3 consists of 16 residues. J lost 0 bases, V lost 8 bases, and 9 bases had no gene match.

This clone was seen a single time. This chain links TRBV19 with TRBJ2-1; the D gene is possibly TRBD2 (6 bases). Per the germline V gene, CDR1 is LNHDA and CDR2 is SQIVND (reference sequence). V was clipped by 1 base and J by 13 bases, with 17 bases between them. The length of the CDR3 is 14 residues. CDR3 protein: CASSIGGEQPVQFF. CDR3 coding DNA: TGTGCCAGTAGTATAGGGGGGGAGCAACCTGTTCAGTTCTTC.

This sequence joins TRBV4-1 and TRBJ1-2; TRBD1 is a possible D gene (6 bases). The CDR3 covers 17 residues. Deletions cut 1 base from V and 1 base from J, with 16 bases between. Per germline, CDR1 MGHRA and CDR2 YSYEKL. The CDR3 bases are TGCGCCAGCAGCCAAGGGGGGCTGCGGGGGCTTAACTATGGCTACACCTTC. It yields the protein CASSQGGLRGLNYGYTF.

This clone has a handful of counts. J is TRBJ1-1 and V is TRBV5-4; no clear D. Germline lookup yields CDR1 SGHNT and CDR2 YYREEE (reference sequence). This CDR3 region has 15 residues. Trimming shortened V by 4 bases and J by 2 bases, and 15 bases separated the two germline ends. CDR3 region: CASSHPARKNTEAFF. The CDR3 nucleotides read TGTGCCAGCAGCCACCCCGCGCGGAAAAACACTGAAGCTTTCTTT.

The chain is built from TRBV4-3 and TRBJ2-4; a weak D match, TRBD2 (5 bases). V was pared by 0 bases and J by 5 bases, with 20 bases between. The length of the CDR3 is 18 residues. The germline CDR1 and CDR2 sequences are LGHNA and YSLEER. CDR3 sequence: CASSQDFAGGFVENIQYF. CDR3 coding DNA: TGCGCCAGCAGCCAAGACTTCGCGGGCGGGTTTGTGGAAAACATTCAGTACTTC.